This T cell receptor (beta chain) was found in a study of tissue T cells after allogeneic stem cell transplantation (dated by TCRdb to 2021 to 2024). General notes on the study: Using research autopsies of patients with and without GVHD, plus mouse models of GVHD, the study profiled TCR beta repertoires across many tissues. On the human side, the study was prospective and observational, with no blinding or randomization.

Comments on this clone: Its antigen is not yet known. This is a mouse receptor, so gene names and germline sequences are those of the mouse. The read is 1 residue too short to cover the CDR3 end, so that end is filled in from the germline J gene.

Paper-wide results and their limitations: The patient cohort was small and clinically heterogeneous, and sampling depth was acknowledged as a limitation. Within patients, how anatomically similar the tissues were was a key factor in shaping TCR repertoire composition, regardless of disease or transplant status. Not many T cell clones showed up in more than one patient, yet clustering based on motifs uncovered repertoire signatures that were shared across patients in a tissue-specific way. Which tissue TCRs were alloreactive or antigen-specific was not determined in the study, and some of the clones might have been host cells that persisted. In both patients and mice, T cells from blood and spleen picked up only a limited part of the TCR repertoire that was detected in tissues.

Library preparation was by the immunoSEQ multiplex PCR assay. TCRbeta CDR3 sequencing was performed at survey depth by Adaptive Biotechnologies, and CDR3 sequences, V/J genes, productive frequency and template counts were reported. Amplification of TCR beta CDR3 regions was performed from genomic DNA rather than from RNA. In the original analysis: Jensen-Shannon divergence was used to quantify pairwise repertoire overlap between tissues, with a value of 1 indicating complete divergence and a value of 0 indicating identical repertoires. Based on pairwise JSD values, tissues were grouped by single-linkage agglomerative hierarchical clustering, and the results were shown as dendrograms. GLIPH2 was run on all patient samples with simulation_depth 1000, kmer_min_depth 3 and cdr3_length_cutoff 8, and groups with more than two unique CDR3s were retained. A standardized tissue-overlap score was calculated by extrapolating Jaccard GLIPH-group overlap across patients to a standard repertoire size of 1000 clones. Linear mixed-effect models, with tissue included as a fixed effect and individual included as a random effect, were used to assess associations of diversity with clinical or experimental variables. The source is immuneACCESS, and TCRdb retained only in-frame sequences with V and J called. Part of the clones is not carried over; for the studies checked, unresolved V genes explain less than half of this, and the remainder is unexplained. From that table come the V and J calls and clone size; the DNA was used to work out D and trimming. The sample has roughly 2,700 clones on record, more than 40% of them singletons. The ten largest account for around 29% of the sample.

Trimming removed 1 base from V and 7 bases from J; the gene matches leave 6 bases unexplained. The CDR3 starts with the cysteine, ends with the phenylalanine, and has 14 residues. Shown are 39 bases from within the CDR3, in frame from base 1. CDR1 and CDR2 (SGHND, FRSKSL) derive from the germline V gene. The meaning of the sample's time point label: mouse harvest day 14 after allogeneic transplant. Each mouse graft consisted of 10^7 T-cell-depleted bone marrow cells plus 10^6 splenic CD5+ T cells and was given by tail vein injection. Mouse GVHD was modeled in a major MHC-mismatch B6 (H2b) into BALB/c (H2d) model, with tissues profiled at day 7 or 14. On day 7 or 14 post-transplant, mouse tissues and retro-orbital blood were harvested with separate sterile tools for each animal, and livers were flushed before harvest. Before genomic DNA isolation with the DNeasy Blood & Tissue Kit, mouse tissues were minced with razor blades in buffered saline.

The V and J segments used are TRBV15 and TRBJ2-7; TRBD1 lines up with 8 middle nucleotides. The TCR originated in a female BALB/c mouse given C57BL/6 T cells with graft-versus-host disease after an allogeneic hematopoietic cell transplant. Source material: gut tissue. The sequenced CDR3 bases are TGTGCCAGCAGTTTAGGGACAGGGACGGGGGAACAGTAC. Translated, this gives CASSLGTGTGEQY. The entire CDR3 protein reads CASSLGTGTGEQYF.